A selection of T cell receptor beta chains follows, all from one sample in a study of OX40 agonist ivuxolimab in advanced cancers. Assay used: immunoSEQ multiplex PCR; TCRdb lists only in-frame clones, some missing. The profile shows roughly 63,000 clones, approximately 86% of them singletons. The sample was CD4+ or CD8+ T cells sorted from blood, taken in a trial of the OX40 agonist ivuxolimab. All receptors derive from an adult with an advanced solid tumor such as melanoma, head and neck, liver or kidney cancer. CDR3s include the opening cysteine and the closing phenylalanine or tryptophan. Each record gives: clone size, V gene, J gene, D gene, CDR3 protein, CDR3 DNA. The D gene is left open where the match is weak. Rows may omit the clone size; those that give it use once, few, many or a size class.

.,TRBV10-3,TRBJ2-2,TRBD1,CAISFIPGTGNTGELFF,TGTGCCATCAGTTTTATTCCCGGGACAGGAAACACCGGGGAGCTGTTTTTT
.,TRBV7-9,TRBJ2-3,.,CASSFDLNTDTQYF,TGTGCCAGCAGCTTTGACCTTAACACAGATACGCAGTATTTT
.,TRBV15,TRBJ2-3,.,CATSRGARSTDTQYF,TGTGCCACCAGCAGAGGGGCGAGAAGCACAGATACGCAGTATTTT
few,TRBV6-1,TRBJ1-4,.,CASRGMTVEKLFF,TGTGCCAGCAGAGGGATGACAGTGGAAAAACTGTTTTTT
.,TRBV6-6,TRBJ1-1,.,CASSYLEGEAFF,TGTGCCAGCAGTTACCTGGAAGGTGAAGCTTTCTTT
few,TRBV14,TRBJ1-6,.,CASSLVGANSPLHF,TGTGCCAGCAGCCTTGTGGGGGCTAATTCACCCCTCCACTTT
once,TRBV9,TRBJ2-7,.,CASSVGAFAEQYF,TGTGCCAGCAGCGTAGGTGCTTTCGCCGAGCAGTACTTC
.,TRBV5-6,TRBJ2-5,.,CASSSGSRKTQYF,TGTGCCAGCAGCTCTGGTTCCAGGAAGACCCAGTACTTC
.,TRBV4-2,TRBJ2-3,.,CASSQDGSTDTQYF,TGTGCCAGCAGCCAAGACGGGAGTACAGATACGCAGTATTTT
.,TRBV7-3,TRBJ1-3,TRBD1,CASSLTGGSGNTIYF,TGTGCCAGCAGCTTGACAGGGGGCTCTGGAAACACCATATATTTT
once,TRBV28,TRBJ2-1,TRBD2,CASSPPGLAGYEQFF,TGTGCCAGCAGCCCACCGGGACTAGCAGGGTATGAGCAGTTCTTC
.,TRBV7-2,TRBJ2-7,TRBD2,CASSSTSGVYEQYF,TGTGCCAGCAGCTCGACTAGCGGGGTCTACGAGCAGTACTTC
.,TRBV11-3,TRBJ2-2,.,CASSPGAGEGTGELFF,TGTGCCAGCAGCCCGGGGGCGGGAGAGGGCACCGGGGAGCTGTTTTTT
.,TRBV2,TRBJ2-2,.,CASSGGPRQNTGELFF,TGTGCCAGCAGTGGGGGGCCTAGGCAGAACACCGGGGAGCTGTTTTTT
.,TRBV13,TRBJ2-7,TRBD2,CASSLALAGGYEQYF,TGTGCCAGCAGCTTAGCTCTAGCGGGAGGCTACGAGCAGTACTTC
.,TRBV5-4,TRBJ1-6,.,CASRPGQGNSPLHF,TGTGCCAGCAGGCCCGGCCAGGGGAATTCACCCCTCCACTTT
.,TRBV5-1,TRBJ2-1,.,CASSSQGHEQFF,TGCGCCAGCAGCTCACAGGGACATGAGCAGTTCTTC
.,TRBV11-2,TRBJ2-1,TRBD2,CASRPERRAGEYNEQFF,TGTGCCAGCCGCCCGGAGAGAAGAGCGGGAGAGTACAATGAGCAGTTCTTC
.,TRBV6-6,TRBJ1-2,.,CASSQQRGRRGYTF,TGTGCCAGCAGTCAACAACGGGGGCGCAGAGGCTACACCTTC
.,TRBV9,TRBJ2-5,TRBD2,CASSVDRGGETQYF,TGTGCCAGCAGCGTAGACCGGGGGGGAGAGACCCAGTACTTC
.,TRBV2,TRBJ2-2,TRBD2,CASMSGAHGELFF,TGTGCCAGCATGAGCGGGGCGCACGGGGAGCTGTTTTTT
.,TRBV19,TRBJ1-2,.,CASSMSRSGYTF,TGTGCCAGTAGTATGTCGCGGTCCGGCTACACCTTC
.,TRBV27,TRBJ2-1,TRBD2,CASSPSGSSYNEQFF,TGTGCCAGCAGTCCTAGCGGGAGTTCCTACAATGAGCAGTTCTTC
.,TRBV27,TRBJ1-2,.,CASSFRTGHGYTF,TGTGCCAGCAGTTTTAGAACAGGGCATGGCTACACCTTC
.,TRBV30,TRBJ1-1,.,CAWSGRGIGEAFF,TGTGCCTGGAGTGGAAGGGGTATCGGGGAAGCTTTCTTT
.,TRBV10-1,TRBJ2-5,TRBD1,CASSEPGTGQETQYF,TGCGCCAGCAGTGAGCCTGGGACAGGTCAAGAGACCCAGTACTTC
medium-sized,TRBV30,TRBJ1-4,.,CAWSVSRTATNEKLFF,TGTGCCTGGAGTGTATCCAGGACCGCAACTAATGAAAAACTGTTTTTT
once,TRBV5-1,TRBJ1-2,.,CASSRYSRDGYTF,TGCGCCAGCAGCAGGTACTCCAGGGATGGCTACACCTTC
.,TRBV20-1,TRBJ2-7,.,CRLGGGYEQYF,TGCAGGCTTGGGGGTGGGTACGAGCAGTACTTC
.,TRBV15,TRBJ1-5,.,CATSRGTQADGNQPQHF,TGTGCCACCAGCAGAGGAACCCAAGCGGATGGCAATCAGCCCCAGCATTTT